A selection of T cell receptor beta chains follows, all from one sample in a study of OX40 agonist ivuxolimab in advanced cancers. TCRdb keeps only in-frame clones here, not all; method: immunoSEQ multiplex PCR. The sample shows 13,000 or so clones, approximately 78% of them seen only once. The sample in question was CD4+ or CD8+ T cells sorted from blood, obtained in a trial of the OX40 agonist ivuxolimab. The receptors come from an adult with an advanced solid tumor such as melanoma, head and neck, liver or kidney cancer. Each CDR3 is given with its conserved first and last residue. A D gene is named only where the DNA matches it firmly. Clone size is not always given. Where it is, it says once, few, many or a class for expanded clones.

abundance	j_gene	v_gene	d_gene	CDR3aa
.	TRBJ1-2	TRBV6-6	.	CASSYSTADGYTF
once	TRBJ2-7	TRBV11-2	.	CASGKGHPPNEQYF
.	TRBJ2-7	TRBV11-2	TRBD2	CASSPGGGLASYEQYF
.	TRBJ2-3	TRBV27	TRBD2	CASTTRDPGLAAHGGTDTQYF
.	TRBJ2-2	TRBV4-1	.	CASSLRQMNTGELFF
.	TRBJ1-3	TRBV11-2	.	CASSRGTAGNTIYF
.	TRBJ2-7	TRBV7-9	TRBD2	CASWGGDSYEQYF
.	TRBJ2-1	TRBV4-3	TRBD2	CASSQLAGLYNEQFF
once	TRBJ2-3	TRBV7-7	TRBD2	CASSLAAGVTDTQYF
.	TRBJ1-3	TRBV6-5	.	CASSYDSGNTIYF
.	TRBJ2-2	TRBV7-9	.	CASSLLPYDGVMNTGELFF
.	TRBJ2-2	TRBV9	.	CASSVGEGTGELFF
.	TRBJ2-1	TRBV11-1	.	CASSLGDGNEQFF
.	TRBJ2-2	TRBV5-1	TRBD2	CASSFGLAANTGELFF
few	TRBJ2-5	TRBV4-2	.	CASSQAVGGLETQYF
.	TRBJ1-3	TRBV5-4	.	CASSQGAGPGNTIYF
.	TRBJ2-1	TRBV29-1	TRBD2	CSGASAAGGEQFF
.	TRBJ2-3	TRBV11-2	.	CASSFTDTQYF
.	TRBJ1-5	TRBV6-6	TRBD1	CASSTTGGGNQPQHF
once	TRBJ1-5	TRBV7-8	.	CASSPTGPGQPQHF
.	TRBJ2-1	TRBV27	.	CASSSGYFNEQFF
.	TRBJ2-3	TRBV19	TRBD2	CASSIKDGRTGDTQYF
.	TRBJ1-1	TRBV27	.	CASSLGGNTEAFF
once	.	TRBV9	TRBD1	CASSATGTSYEQYF
.	TRBJ2-3	TRBV9	TRBD1	CASSVVPMTGGITDTQYF
.	TRBJ2-7	TRBV5-1	.	CASSPGVGTEQYF
.	TRBJ2-5	TRBV13	TRBD1	CASSLLGQVQETQYF
.	TRBJ2-2	TRBV27	TRBD2	CASSLSPGLAENTGELFF
once	TRBJ2-1	TRBV5-8	.	CASSLVQPRHNEQFF
.	TRBJ2-3	TRBV6-5	.	CASSLNRDLQYF
.	TRBJ1-1	TRBV18	.	CASSKFPDTEAFF
.	TRBJ2-5	TRBV11-3	.	CASSLGWGEETQYF
.	TRBJ2-7	TRBV6-5	.	CASSYSLDSSYEQYF
.	TRBJ1-1	TRBV11-3	TRBD1	CASSARTGEAFF
.	TRBJ1-3	TRBV6-4	.	CAGKAGFSGNTIYF
.	TRBJ2-6	TRBV29-1	.	CSVDGGWGANVLTF
.	TRBJ1-4	TRBV5-1	TRBD1	CASSGGTDGEKLFF
once	TRBJ2-7	TRBV4-1	.	CASSHQGRGTVEQYF
.	TRBJ2-3	TRBV6-5	TRBD1	CASNHNRGETDTQYF
medium-sized	TRBJ2-7	TRBV28	TRBD1	CASSFGTGLYEQYF
.	TRBJ2-1	TRBV10-3	TRBD2	CAISDATSGSNEQFF
.	TRBJ1-3	TRBV7-9	.	CASSLANSGNTIYF
.	TRBJ2-3	TRBV6-4	.	CASSDGSGSTDTQYF
.	TRBJ2-1	TRBV2	.	CASKASSYNEQFF
.	TRBJ1-1	TRBV6-5	.	CASSYGRRGEAFF
.	TRBJ1-5	TRBV15	.	CATSSWGSQPQHF
few	TRBJ2-7	TRBV5-1	.	CASSPQGLDVSYEQYF
.	TRBJ2-6	TRBV11-3	.	CASSLLGARPNSGANVLTF
.	TRBJ2-3	TRBV7-2	.	CASSLVAGVNF
.	TRBJ2-3	TRBV5-4	.	CASSLEIPHPTDTQYF
medium-sized	TRBJ2-7	TRBV9	TRBD2	CASSVDGASGSYEQYF
few	TRBJ2-3	TRBV9	TRBD2	CASSVGLAATDTQYF